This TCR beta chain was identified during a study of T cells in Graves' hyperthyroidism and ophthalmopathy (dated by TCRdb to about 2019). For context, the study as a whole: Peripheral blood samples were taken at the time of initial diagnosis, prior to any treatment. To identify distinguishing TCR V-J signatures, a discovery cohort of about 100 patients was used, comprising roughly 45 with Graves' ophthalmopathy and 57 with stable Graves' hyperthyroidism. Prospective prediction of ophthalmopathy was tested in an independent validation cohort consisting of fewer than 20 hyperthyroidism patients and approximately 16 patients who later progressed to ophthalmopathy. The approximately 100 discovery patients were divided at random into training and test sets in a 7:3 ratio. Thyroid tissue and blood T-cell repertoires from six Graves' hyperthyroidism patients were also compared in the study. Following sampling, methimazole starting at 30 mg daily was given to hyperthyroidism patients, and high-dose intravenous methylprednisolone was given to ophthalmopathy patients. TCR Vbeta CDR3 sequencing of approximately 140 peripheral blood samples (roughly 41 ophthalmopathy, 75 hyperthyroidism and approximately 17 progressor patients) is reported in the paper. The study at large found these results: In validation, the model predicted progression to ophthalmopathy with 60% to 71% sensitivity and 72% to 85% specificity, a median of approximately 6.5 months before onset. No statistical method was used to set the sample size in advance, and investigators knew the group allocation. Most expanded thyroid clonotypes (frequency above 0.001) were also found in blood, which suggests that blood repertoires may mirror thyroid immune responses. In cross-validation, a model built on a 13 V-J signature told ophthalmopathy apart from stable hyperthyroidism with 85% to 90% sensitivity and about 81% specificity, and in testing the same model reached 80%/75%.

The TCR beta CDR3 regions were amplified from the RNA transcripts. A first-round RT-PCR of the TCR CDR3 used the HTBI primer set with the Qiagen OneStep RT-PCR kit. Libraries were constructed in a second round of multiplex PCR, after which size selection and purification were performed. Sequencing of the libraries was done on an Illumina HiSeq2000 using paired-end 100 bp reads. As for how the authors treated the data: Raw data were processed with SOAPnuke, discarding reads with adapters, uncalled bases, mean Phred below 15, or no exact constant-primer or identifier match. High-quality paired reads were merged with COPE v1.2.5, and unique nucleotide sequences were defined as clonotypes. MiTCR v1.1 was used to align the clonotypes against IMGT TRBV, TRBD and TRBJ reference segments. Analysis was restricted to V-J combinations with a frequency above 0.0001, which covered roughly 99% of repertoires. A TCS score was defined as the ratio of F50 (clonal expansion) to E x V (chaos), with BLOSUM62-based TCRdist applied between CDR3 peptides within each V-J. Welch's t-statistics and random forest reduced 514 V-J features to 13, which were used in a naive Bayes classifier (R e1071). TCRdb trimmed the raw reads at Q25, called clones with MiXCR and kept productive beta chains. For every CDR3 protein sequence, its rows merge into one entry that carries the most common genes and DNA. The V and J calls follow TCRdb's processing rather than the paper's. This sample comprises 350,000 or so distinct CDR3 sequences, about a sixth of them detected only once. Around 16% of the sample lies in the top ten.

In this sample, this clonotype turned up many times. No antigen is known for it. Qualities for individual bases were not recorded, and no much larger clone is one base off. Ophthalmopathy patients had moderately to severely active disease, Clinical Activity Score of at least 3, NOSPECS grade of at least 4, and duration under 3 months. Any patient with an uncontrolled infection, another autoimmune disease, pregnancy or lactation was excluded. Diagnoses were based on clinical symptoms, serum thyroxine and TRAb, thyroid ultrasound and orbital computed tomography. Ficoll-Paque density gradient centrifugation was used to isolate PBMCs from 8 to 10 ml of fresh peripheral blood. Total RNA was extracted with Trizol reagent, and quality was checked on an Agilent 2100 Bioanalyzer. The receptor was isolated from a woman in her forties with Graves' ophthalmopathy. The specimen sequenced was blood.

The DNA sequence is as follows: TGCAGCGTTACCGGGACGCTGGGGTCCTACGAGCAGTACTTC. The translation is CSVTGTLGSYEQYF. This chain joins TRBV29-1 to TRBJ2-7; the D gene is possibly TRBD1 or TRBD2, with 5 bases matching each. Trimming at the junction amounts to 5 bases on V and 1 base on J, and the germline ends lie 15 bases apart. Counted from cysteine to phenylalanine, this CDR3 has 14 amino acids. Here the CDR3 DNA is all that survives: 42 bases in frame from base 1. Based on the germline V gene, the CDR1 and CDR2 sequences are SQVTM and ANQGSEA.